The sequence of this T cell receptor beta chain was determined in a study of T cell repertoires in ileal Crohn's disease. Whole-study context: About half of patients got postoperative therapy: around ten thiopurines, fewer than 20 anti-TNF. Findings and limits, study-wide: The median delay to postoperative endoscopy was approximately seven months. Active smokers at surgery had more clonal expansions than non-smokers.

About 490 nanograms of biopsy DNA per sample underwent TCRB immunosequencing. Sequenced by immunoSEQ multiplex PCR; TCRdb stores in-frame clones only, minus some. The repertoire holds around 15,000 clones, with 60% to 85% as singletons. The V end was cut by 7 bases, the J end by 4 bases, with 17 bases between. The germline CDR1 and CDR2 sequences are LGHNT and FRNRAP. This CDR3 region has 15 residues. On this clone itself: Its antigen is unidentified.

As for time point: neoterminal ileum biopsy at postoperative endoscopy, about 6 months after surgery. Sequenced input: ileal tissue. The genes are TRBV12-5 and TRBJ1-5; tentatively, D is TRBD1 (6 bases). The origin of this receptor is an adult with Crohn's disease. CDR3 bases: TGTGCTAGTGCCTTGACGCAGGGGCGAAATCAGCCCCAGCATTTT. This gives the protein CASALTQGRNQPQHF.